This TCR beta chain was sequenced for a study of blood T cell repertoires in COVID-19. Study in general: Acute and convalescent COVID-19 samples came from the United States, Italy and Spain. PBMCs, B-cell-depleted T cells, or T cells provided the cDNA or gDNA that made up the material.

In the source study's methods: Amplification of reference gene primers was used by the study to estimate nucleated cell counts. Generated by immunoSEQ multiplex PCR, the TCRdb table keeps only in-frame clones and is missing some. V, J and clone size derive from that table, while D and trimming were established from the DNA sequence. The table has roughly 330,000 clones, around nine tenths seen once. Each recovered donor of Cohort 3 presented with two negative PCRs, clearance, or symptom resolution. Germline CDR1 SGHRS, CDR2 YFSETQ. V was cut by 4 bases and J by 7 bases, with 18 bases left in between. The CDR3 covers 16 residues.

This clonotype was sampled from a man in his thirties or forties who had recovered from COVID-19. The chain uses TRBV5-1 and TRBJ1-6, with D possibly being TRBD1 (5 bases). The sample taken for sequencing was PBMCs or T cells enriched from blood (not recorded which). In nucleotides, the CDR3 is TGCGCCAGCAGCCCCACCGTTGCAGGGCGAAATTCACCCCTCCACTTT. Encoded protein: CASSPTVAGRNSPLHF.